Given below is one T cell receptor (beta chain) in context. In this sample, this clonotype turned up many times. The antigen it recognizes is unknown. Within one base of it there is no much larger clone, and no base qualities were kept. These data originate in a study of neurological immune-mediated disorders (dated by TCRdb to 2018 to 2020). Study-level background: Among the 34 multiple sclerosis patients, relapsing-remitting MS accounted for around 30 and secondary progressive MS accounted for 3. Peripheral blood TCR-beta repertoires from patients with HTLV-I-associated myelopathy (HAM/TSP), patients with multiple sclerosis, and healthy controls were compared in the study using UMI-based sequencing. The roughly 100 TCR-beta libraries included longitudinal samples, technical triplicates and paired sorted CD4+ and CD8+ T-cell subsets alongside PBMC samples. The cohort comprised roughly 69 subjects: about 14 HAM/TSP patients, 34 multiple sclerosis patients and approximately 20 healthy controls. Broader findings and caveats from the paper: Repertoires from 18 of 34 MS patients were grouped by phylogenetic analysis into a cluster of related CDR3 sequences, suggesting a possible repertoire-level signature. The highest TCR clonal expansion was observed in HAM/TSP patients, whereas the lowest was observed in MS patients, even when compared with healthy controls. No identical CDR3 amino acid sequences were found to be shared among expanded clones across subjects, suggesting that TCR-beta repertoires were private in all groups. No association of the MS cluster with clinical or MRI features was observed, and the need for larger cohorts was stated by the authors.

cDNA synthesis used template-switch 5'RACE with a primer carrying a 10-nucleotide random unique molecular identifier tagging each TCR transcript. Over 170 million TCR-beta sequences, covering 15-18 subjects, were produced in each sequencing run. The RNeasy kit was used for extraction of total RNA. The KAPA Real-time Library Amplification kit was used to amplify TCR-beta VDJ regions with primers targeting the TCR constant region and the 5'RACE anchor. A first PCR added sample indexes and Illumina adaptors, after which a second PCR increased the library yield. After purification with Ampure beads, the TCR product of roughly 650 bp was size-selected on a 2% E-gel SizeSelection system. Before pooling, library quality was assessed on a Bioanalyzer, concentration was determined with Qubit, and library quantification was performed with the Kapa Library Quantification kit. Libraries were sequenced paired-end 2 x 150 bp on an Illumina HiSeq 2500. To increase sequence diversity, about 23-32% phiX was spiked into each library pool. The original pipeline was this. The quality-filtered reads were processed with the UMI-based MiGEC pipeline, whose error correction step removed more than 80% of the raw TCR sequences. IMGT germline references were used for aligning VDJ genes, and each clonotype was defined as a unique CDR3 amino acid sequence together with its V-J genes. Clonal expansion, Shannon diversity and CDR3 relatedness were evaluated with VDJtools (CalcPairwiseDistances, ClusterSamples), while phylogenetic trees were built in CLCbio workbench. A clone was classed as expanded if it had 8 or more unique UMIs, a cutoff based on coefficient-of-variation modelling across technical triplicates. In-frame beta chains were kept once TCRdb had trimmed the public reads at Q25 with fastp and called clones with MiXCR. Duplicate CDR3 protein sequences are folded into a single record with the most common DNA and genes. The V and J calls and clone size are TCRdb's, not the authors'. The sample yields more than 20,000 distinct CDR3 sequences; about 2.6% were counted once. 2% to 2.5% of the sample goes to the ten largest clones.

Libraries from unsorted PBMCs were made from 2 million PBMCs kept in RNAlater at -80 degrees C until RNA extraction. Multiple sclerosis patients were enrolled in a US clinical protocol under which disease progression was evaluated by magnetic resonance imaging. Peripheral blood was subjected to Ficoll-Hypaque density gradient centrifugation to isolate PBMCs, which were then cryopreserved in liquid nitrogen. For this chain, trimming is 0 bases at the V end and 3 bases at the J end, and the number of junction bases without a gene match is 12. The germline V gene (reference sequence) provides CDR1 DFQATT and CDR2 SNEGSKA. Spanning cysteine to phenylalanine, the CDR3 consists of 19 amino acids. This entry keeps only the CDR3 DNA: 57 bases, framed from base 1.

This sequence originates from a woman between 45 and 60 years old with multiple sclerosis. The chain is encoded by TRBV20-1 joined to TRBJ2-5, and TRBD2 aligns with 14 junction nucleotides. Source material: PBMCs. This receptor carries the CDR3 CSARDLEQPGLAGEETQYF. The DNA sequence is given as TGCAGTGCTAGAGACCTAGAGCAACCGGGACTAGCGGGGGAAGAGACCCAGTACTTC.